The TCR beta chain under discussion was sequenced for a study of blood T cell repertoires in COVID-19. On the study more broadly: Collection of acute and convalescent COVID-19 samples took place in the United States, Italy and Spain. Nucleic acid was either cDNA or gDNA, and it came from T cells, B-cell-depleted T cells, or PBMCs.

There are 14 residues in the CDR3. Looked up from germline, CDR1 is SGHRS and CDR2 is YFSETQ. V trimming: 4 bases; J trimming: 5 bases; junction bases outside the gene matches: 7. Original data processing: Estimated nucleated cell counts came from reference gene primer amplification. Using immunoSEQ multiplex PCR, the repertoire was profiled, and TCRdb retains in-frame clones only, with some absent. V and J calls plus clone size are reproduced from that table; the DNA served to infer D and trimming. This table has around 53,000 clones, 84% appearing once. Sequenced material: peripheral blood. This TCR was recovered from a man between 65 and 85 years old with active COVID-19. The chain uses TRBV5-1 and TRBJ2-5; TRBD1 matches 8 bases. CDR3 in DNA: TGCGCCAGCAGCCCGGGACAGGCCGGGGAGACCCAGTACTTC. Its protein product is CASSPGQAGETQYF.